The TCR beta chain described here comes from a study of shared clonotypes between healthy human individuals. The CDR3 spans 16 residues. CDR1 and CDR2 (germline): SEHNR, FQNEAQ (reference sequence). With V trimmed by 5 bases and J by 2 bases, 10 bases remained unmatched. When replicate PCRs were run on sorted subsets, they used around 0.2 ug DNA, about 30,000 T cell genomes. Method: immunoSEQ multiplex PCR; TCRdb's copy keeps in-frame clones and lacks some. The sample has roughly 2.2 million clones, more than 80% seen once. The chain combines TRBV7-9 with TRBJ2-7, with 9 bases fitting TRBD1. Sequencing was carried out using naive CD4+ T cells from PBMCs. Indicated subset: CD45RA+ positively selected. This TCR derives from a man aged 18 to 35 in good health. Some clones in this sample may be carry-over from other donors' samples. In DNA form, the CDR3 reads TGTGCCAGCAGCCCTTGGGAACAGGGGGCCACCTACGAGCAGTACTTC. It specifies CASSPWEQGATYEQYF. The complete variable domain, with remaining parts taken from reference TRBV7-9 and TRBJ2-7, reads DTGVSQNPRHKITKRGQNVTFRCDPISEHNRLYWYRQTLGQGPEFLTYFQNEAQLEKSRLLSDRFSAERPKGSFSTLEIQRTEQGDSAMYLCASSPWEQGATYEQYFGPGTRLTVT.